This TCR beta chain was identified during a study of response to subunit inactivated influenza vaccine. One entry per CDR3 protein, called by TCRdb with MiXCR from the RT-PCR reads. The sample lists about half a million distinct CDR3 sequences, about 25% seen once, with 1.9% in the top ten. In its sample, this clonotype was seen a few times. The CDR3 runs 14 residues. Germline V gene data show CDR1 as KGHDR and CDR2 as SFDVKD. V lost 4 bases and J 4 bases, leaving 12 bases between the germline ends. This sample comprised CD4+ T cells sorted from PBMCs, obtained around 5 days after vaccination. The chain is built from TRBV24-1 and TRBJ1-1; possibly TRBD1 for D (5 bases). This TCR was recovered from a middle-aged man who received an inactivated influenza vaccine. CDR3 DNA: TGTGCCACCAGTGACCCTGGGACTGGCACTGAAGCTTTCTTT. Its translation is CATSDPGTGTEAFF.